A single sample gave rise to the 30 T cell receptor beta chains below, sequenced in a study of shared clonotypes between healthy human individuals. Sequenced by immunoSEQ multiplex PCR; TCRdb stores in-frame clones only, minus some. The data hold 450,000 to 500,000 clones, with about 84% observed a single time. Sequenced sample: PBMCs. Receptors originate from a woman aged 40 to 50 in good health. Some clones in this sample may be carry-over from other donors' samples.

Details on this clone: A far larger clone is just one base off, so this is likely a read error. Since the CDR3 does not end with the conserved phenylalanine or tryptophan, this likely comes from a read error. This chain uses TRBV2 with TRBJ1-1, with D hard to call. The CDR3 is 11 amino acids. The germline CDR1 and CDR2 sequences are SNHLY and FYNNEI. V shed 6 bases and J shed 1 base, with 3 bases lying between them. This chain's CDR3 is CASRENTEAFL. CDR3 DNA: TGTGCCAGCAGGGAGAACACTGAAGCTTTCCTT.

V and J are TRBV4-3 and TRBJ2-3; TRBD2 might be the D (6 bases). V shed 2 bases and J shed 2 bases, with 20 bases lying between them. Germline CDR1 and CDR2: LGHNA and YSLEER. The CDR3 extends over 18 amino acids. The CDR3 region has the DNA TGCGCCAGCAGCCAAACCACGAGACTAGGATGGGACACAGATACGCAGTATTTT. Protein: CASSQTTRLGWDTDTQYF.

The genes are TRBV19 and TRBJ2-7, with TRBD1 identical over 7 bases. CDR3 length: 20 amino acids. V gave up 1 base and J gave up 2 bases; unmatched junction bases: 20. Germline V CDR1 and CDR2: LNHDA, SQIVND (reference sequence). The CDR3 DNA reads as TGTGCCAGTAGTATAGGCACGCTCGGATTACCGGACAGGCGCACCTACGAGCAGTACTTC. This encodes CASSIGTLGLPDRRTYEQYF.

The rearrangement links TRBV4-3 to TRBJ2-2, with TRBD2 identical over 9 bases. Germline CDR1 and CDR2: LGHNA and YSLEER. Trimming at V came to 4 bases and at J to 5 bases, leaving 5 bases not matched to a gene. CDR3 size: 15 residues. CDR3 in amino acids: CASSPPAGGTGELFF. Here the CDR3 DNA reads TGCGCCAGCAGCCCCCCCGCGGGAGGGACCGGGGAGCTGTTTTTT.

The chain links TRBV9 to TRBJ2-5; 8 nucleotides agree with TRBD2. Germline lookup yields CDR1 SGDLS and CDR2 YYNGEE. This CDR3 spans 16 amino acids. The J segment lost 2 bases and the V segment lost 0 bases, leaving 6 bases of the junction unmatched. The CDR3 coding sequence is TGTGCCAGCAGCGTAGCTACAACTAGCGGACAAGAGACCCAGTACTTC. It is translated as CASSVATTSGQETQYF.

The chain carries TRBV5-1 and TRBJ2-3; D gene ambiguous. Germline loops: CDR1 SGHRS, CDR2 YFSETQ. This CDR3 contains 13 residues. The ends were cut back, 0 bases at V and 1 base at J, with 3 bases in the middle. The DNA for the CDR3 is TGCGCCAGCAGCTTGGAAGGCACAGATACGCAGTATTTT. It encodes CASSLEGTDTQYF.

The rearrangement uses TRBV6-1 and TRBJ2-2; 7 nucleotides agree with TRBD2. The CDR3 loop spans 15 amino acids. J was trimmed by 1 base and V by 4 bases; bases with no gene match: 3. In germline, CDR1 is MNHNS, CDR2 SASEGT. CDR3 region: CASSAGGRNTGELFF. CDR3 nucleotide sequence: TGTGCCAGCAGTGCAGGCGGGAGGAACACCGGGGAGCTGTTTTTT.

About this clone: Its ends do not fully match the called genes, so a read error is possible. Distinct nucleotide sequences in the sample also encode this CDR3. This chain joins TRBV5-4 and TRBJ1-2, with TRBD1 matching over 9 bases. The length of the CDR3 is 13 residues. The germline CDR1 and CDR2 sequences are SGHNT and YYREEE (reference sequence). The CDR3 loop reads CASSLDRGYGYTF. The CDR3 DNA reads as TGTGCCAGCAGTTTGGACAGGGGCTATGGCTACACCTTC.

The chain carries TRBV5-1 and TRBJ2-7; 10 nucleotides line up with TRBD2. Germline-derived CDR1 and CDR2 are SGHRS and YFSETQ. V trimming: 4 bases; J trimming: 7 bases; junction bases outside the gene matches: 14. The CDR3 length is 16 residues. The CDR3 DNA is TGCGCCAGCAGCCCTTCCCCTAGCGGGAGATGGAAGGAGCAGTACTTC. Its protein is CASSPSPSGRWKEQYF.

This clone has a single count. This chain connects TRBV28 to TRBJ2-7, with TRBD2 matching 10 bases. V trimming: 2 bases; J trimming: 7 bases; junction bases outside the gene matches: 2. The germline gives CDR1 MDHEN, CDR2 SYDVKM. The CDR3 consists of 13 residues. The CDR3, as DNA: TGTGCCAGCAGTTTACTAGCGGGAGCTGAGCAGTACTTC. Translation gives CASSLLAGAEQYF.

Written as DNA, the CDR3 is TGCGCCAGCAGCCCAGAAGGCAGCTATGGCTACACCTTC. It codes for CASSPEGSYGYTF. The chain combines TRBV5-1 with TRBJ1-2, with D hard to call. The CDR3 is made up of 13 amino acids. Trimming cost V 4 bases and J 4 bases, with 11 bases left between them. Germline loops: CDR1 SGHRS, CDR2 YFSETQ. Full variable domain (outside the CDR3, taken from reference TRBV5-1 and TRBJ1-2): KAGVTQTPRYLIKTRGQQVTLSCSPISGHRSVSWYQQTPGQGLQFLFEYFSETQRNKGNFPGRFSGRQFSNSRSEMNVSTLELGDSALYLCASSPEGSYGYTFGSGTRLTVV.

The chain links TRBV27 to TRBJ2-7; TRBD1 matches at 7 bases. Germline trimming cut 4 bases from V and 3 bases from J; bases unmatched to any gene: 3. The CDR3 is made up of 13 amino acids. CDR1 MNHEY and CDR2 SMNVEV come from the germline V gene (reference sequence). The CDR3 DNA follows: TGTGCCAGCAGTTGGGGACAGAACTACGAGCAGTACTTC. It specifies CASSWGQNYEQYF.

CDR3 amino acids: CASSLGGNRGSVTQYF. The CDR3 DNA follows: TGTGCCAGCAGCTTAGGGGGGAACAGGGGTTCAGTGACCCAGTACTTC. The chain employs TRBV7-2 and TRBJ2-5, with 7 bases matching TRBD1. Germline CDR1 is SGHTA and CDR2 is FQGNSA. The junction had 12 bases not matched to a gene; V was cut back by 1 base and J by 7 bases. This CDR3 contains 16 residues. The full variable domain, in which reference TRBV7-2 and TRBJ2-5 provide the parts outside the CDR3, is GAGVSQSPSNKVTEKGKDVELRCDPISGHTALYWYRQSLGQGLEFLIYFQGNSAPDKSGLPSDRFSAERTGGSVSTLTIQRTQQEDSAVYLCASSLGGNRGSVTQYFGPGTRLLVL.

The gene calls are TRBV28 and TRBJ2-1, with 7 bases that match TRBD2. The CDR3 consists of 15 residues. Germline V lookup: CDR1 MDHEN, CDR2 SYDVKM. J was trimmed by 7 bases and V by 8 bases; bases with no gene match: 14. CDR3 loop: CASEGGSSGRNEQFF. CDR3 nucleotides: TGTGCCAGCGAAGGCGGGAGCAGCGGAAGGAATGAGCAGTTCTTC.

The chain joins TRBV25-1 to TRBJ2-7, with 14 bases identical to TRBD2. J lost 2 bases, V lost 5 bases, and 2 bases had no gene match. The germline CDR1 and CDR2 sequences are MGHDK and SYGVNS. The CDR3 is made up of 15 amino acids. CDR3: CASSPTSGRAYEQYF. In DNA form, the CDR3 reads TGTGCCAGCAGTCCGACTAGCGGGAGGGCCTACGAGCAGTACTTC.

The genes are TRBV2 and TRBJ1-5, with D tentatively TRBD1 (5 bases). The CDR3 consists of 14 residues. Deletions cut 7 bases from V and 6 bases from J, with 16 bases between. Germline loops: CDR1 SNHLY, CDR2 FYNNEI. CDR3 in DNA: TGTGCCAGCACCCTAGCGAGGGGAGGTCAGCCCCAGCATTTT. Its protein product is CASTLARGGQPQHF.

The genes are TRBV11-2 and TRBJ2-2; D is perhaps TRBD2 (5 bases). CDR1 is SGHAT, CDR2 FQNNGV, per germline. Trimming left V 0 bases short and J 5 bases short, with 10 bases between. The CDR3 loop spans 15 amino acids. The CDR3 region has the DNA TGTGCCAGCAGCTTAGACGGGCCGGGGACCGGGGAGCTGTTTTTT. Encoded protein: CASSLDGPGTGELFF.

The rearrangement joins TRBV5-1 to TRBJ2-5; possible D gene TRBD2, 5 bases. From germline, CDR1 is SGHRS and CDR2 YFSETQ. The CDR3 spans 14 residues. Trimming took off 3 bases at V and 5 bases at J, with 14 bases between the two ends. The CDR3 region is CASSSRPRGETQYF. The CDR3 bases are TGCGCCAGCAGCTCCCGCCCGCGCGGGGAGACCCAGTACTTC.

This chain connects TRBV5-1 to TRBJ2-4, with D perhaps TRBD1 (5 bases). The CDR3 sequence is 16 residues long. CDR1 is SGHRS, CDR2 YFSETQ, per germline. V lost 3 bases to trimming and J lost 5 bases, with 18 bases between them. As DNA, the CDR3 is TGCGCCAGCAGCTCGTCCCCCTCTGGGGCGGAAAACATTCAGTACTTC. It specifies CASSSSPSGAENIQYF.

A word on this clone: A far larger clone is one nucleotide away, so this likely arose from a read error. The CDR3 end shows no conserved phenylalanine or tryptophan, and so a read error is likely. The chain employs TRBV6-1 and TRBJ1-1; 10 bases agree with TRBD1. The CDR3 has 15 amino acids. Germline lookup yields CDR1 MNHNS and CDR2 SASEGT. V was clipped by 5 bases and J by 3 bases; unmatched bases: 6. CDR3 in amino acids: CASSSGQGFYTEAFL. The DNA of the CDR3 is TGTGCCAGCAGTTCGGGACAGGGGTTTTACACTGAAGCTTTCCTT.

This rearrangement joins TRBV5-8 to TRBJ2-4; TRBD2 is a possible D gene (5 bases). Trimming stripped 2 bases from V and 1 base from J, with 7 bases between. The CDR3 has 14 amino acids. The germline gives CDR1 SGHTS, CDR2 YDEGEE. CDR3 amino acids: CASSLRGAKNIQYF. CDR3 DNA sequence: TGTGCCAGCAGCTTAAGAGGGGCCAAAAACATTCAGTACTTC.

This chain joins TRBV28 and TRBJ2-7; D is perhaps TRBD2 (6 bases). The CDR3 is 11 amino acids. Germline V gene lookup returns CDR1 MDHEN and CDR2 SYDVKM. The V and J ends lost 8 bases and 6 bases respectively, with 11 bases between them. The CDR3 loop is CASAGPREQYF. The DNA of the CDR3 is TGTGCCAGCGCGGGGCCCCGCGAGCAGTACTTC. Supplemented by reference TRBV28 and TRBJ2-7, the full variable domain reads DVKVTQSSRYLVKRTGEKVFLECVQDMDHENMFWYRQDPGLGLRLIYFSYDVKMKEKGDIPEGYSVSREKKERFSLILESASTNQTSMYLCASAGPREQYFGPGTRLTVT.

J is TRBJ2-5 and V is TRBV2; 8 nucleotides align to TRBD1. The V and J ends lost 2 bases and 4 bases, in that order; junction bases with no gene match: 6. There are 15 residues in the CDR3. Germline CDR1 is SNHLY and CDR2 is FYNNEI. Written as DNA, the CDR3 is TGTGCCAGCAGTGAACCAGGGGGCATGTCAGAGACCCAGTACTTC. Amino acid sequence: CASSEPGGMSETQYF.

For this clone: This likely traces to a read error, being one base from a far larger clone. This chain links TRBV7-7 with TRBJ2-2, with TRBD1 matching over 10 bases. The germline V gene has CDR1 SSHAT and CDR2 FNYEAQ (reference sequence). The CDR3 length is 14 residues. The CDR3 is CAVERQGAGGELSF. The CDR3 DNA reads TGTGCCGTAGAACGACAGGGGGCTGGCGGGGAGCTGTCTTTT.

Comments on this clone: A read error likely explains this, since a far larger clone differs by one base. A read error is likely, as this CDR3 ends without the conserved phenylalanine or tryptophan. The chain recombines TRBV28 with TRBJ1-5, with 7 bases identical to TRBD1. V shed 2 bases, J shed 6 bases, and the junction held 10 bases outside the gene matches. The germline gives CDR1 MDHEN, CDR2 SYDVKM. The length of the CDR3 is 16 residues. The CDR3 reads CASSLNRGPVGQPQHS. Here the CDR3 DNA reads TGTGCCAGCAGTTTAAACAGGGGACCGGTGGGTCAGCCCCAGCATTCT.

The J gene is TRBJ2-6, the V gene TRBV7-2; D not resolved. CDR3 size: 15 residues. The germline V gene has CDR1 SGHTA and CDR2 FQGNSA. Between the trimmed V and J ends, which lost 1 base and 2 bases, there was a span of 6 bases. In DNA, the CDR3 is TGTGCCAGCAGCTTAGAGGTAGCTGGGGCCAACGTCCTGACTTTC. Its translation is CASSLEVAGANVLTF. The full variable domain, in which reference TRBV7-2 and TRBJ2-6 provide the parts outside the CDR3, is GAGVSQSPSNKVTEKGKDVELRCDPISGHTALYWYRQSLGQGLEFLIYFQGNSAPDKSGLPSDRFSAERTGGSVSTLTIQRTQQEDSAVYLCASSLEVAGANVLTFGAGSRLTVL.

The CDR3 is CASSEAPEETQYF. CDR3 nucleotides: TGTGCCAGCAGTGAAGCCCCCGAAGAGACCCAGTACTTC. The rearrangement joins TRBV6-1 to TRBJ2-5, with D unclear. Trimming shortened V by 0 bases and J by 3 bases, and 5 bases separated the two germline ends. Germline assignment: CDR1 MNHNS and CDR2 SASEGT. The CDR3 runs to 13 residues.

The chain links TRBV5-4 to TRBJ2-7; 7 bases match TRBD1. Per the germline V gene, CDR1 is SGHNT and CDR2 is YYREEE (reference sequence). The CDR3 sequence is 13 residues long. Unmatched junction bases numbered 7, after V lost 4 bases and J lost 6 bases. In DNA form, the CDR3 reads TGTGCCAGCAGCAGGGTCGCAGGGGGCGAGCAGTACTTC. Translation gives CASSRVAGGEQYF.

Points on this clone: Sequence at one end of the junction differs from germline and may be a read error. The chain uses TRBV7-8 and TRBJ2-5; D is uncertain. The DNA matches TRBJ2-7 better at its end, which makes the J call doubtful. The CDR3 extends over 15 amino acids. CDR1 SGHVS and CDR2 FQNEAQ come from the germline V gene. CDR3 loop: CASSFLHYSPYEQYF. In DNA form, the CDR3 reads TGCGCCAGCAGTTTCCTCCACTACTCACCCTACGAGCAGTACTTC.

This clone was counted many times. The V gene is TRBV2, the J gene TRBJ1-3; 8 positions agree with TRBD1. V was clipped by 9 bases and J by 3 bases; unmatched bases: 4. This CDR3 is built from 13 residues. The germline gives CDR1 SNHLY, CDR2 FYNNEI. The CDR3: CARRQGLGNTIYF. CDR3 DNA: TGTGCCAGGAGACAGGGGCTTGGAAACACCATATATTTT. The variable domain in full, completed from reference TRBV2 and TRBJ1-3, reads EPEVTQTPSHQVTQMGQEVILRCVPISNHLYFYWYRQILGQKVEFLVSFYNNEISEKSEIFDDQFSVERPDGSNFTLKIRSTKLEDSAMYFCARRQGLGNTIYFGEGSWLTVV.